This T cell receptor beta chain was identified during a study of Graves' ophthalmopathy and Graves' hyperthyroidism (dated by TCRdb to 2017 to 2018). For the wider study: Stable hyperthyroidism was defined as no progression to ophthalmopathy within 18 months of follow-up. The study used signatures of the TCR beta repertoire to tell Graves' ophthalmopathy apart from Graves' hyperthyroidism and to predict which patients would progress to ophthalmopathy. In total, over 130 blood samples were TCR-sequenced: 43 ophthalmopathy, approximately 80 hyperthyroidism and some 17 hyperthyroidism-to-ophthalmopathy patients. To explore V-J signatures distinguishing ophthalmopathy from hyperthyroidism, a discovery set of 100 patients (fewer than 45 ophthalmopathy, around 55 stable hyperthyroidism) was enrolled. For independent validation, a separate cohort was made up of fewer than 20 hyperthyroidism patients plus 17 patients who later progressed from hyperthyroidism to ophthalmopathy. In roughly 6 hyperthyroidism patients, T-cell repertoires of thyroid tissue and blood were compared. Following sampling, methimazole starting at 30 mg daily was administered to hyperthyroidism patients, and high-dose intravenous methylprednisolone was administered to ophthalmopathy patients.

A distance of 2 bases separates the germline ends of V and J, which lose 0 bases and 6 bases respectively. CDR1 is given as KGHSH and CDR2 as LQKENI, both from the germline V gene. The CDR3 has 11 amino acids, counting the end cysteine and phenylalanine. Only the CDR3 part of the read is kept: 33 bases, read in frame from the first base. TCR beta CDR3 regions were amplified from RNA transcripts for repertoire sequencing. HTBI primers and the Qiagen OneStep RT-PCR kit were used in a first-round RT-PCR, which was followed by a second-round multiplex PCR, size selection and purification. The libraries underwent paired-end sequencing with 100 bp reads on an Illumina HiSeq2000. Regarding the original processing steps: SOAPnuke was used to process the reads, removing any read that contained adapters or uncalled bases, had a mean Phred below 15, or lacked an exact match to the constant primer or identifier. COPE v1.2.5 was used to merge the high-quality paired reads. Unique nucleotide sequences were defined as clonotypes and aligned to IMGT TRB V, D and J references using MiTCR v1.1. The analysis was limited to V-J combinations with a frequency above 0.0001, which together covered 99.2% of repertoires. For each V-J combination, a TCR clonal expansion and chaos score was defined as F50 clonal expansion divided by the chaos observed in the TCRdist matrix. Welch's t-statistics and random forest were used to narrow the features down to 10 to 15 V-J combinations, which were then fed into a naive Bayes classifier. The similarity between thyroid and blood repertoires was quantified using the Morisita-Horn index. The public reads were run again by TCRdb, first through fastp at Q25 and then through MiXCR, and only productive beta chains were kept. Each record represents a unique CDR3 protein, reported with the most common genes and DNA among its rows. These V and J calls are TCRdb output, not the study's own analysis. The sample contains 500,000 to 700,000 distinct CDR3 sequences, 35% to 45% of them found a single time. In total, the top ten clones hold around 4.6% of the sample.

At least ten counts were recorded for this clonotype. There is no known antigen for this receptor. No much larger clonotype is one base removed from it; base qualities were not supplied. Summary of the overall study and its limitations: Most expanded thyroid clonotypes with frequency above 0.001 were also detected in blood, suggesting blood repertoires may reflect the thyroid immune response. The 13-signature model separated ophthalmopathy from stable hyperthyroidism with around 90% sensitivity and about 84% specificity in cross-validation, and 80%/75% in the test set. Sample size was not predetermined statistically, and investigators were not blinded to group allocation. In validation, the model predicted ophthalmopathy progression with 70.59% sensitivity and 72.22% specificity; some 13 predicted patients were CT-confirmed with GO in a median of approximately 6.5 months.

Hyperthyroidism patients were newly diagnosed, were aged 18 to 65 years, and had a disease duration under 2 months. Anyone with other autoimmune diseases, uncontrolled infections, pregnancy or lactation was excluded from the study. Diagnosis relied on clinical symptoms, serum thyroxine, TRAb, thyroid ultrasound and orbital computed tomography. Total RNA was extracted using Trizol reagent, and RNA quality was checked on an Agilent 2100 Bioanalyzer. This TCR came from an adult man with Graves' hyperthyroidism. The sample taken for sequencing was peripheral blood or thyroid tissue (not recorded which). This receptor chain uses TRBV18 and TRBJ2-5; there is no confident call for the D gene. CDR3 loop: CASSPPQTQYF. The DNA sequence follows: TGTGCCAGCTCACCACCGCAGACCCAGTACTTC. Outside the CDR3, residues come from the reference TRBV18 and TRBJ2-5 proteins, so the full variable domain is: NAGVMQNPRHLVRRRGQEARLRCSPMKGHSHVYWYRQLPEEGLKFMVYLQKENIIDESGMPKERFSAEFPKEGPSILRIQQVVRGDSAAYFCASSPPQTQYFGPGTRLLVL.